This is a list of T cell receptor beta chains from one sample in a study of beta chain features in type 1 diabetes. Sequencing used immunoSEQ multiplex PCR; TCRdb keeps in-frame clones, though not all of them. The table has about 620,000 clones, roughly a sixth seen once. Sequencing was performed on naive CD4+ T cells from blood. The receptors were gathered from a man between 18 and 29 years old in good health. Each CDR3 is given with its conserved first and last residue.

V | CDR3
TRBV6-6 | CASSYRAGNTEAFF
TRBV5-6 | CASSLLGQGFTDTQYF
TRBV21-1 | CASSKVENGCAGELFF
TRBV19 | CASSTSVGTEAFF
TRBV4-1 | CASSQDRGTQYF
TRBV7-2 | CASSLEMASGSYEQYF
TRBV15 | CATSRVDRSANYGYTF
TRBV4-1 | CASSQTDREGQFF
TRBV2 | CASSEGGPGQPQHF
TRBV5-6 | CASSLGYYGYTF
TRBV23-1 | CASSQGLPTNFLYEQYF
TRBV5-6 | CASSLSGGGNRVKETQYF
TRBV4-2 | CASSQVRVNEQYF
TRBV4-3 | CASSQGAGMDEQYF
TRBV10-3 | CAISEWGQRNTEAFF
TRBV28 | CASRSGFSAKNIQYF
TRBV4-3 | CASSQERAPNTEAFF
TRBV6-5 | CASSYSRAGVDEAFF
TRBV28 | CASRGQPFYEQYF
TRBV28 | CASSSWAIQNEQYF
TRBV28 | CASSNRDLYGYTF
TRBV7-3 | CASSLILREGHNEQFF
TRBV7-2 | CASSLDPVLNTIYF
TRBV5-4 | CASRLYTGGTDTQYF